The 8 T cell receptor beta chains in this list originate from one sample, sequenced in a study of T cell clones after liver transplantation. Clones were sequenced by immunoSEQ multiplex PCR, and TCRdb holds only the in-frame ones, with some missing. The data contain nearly 55,000 clones, approximately 84% of them singletons. The sequencing used CD4+ T cells from blood, collected before liver transplant. The receptors come from a human donor who received a liver transplant.

The genes are TRBV5-4 and TRBJ1-6; 8 bases match TRBD1. Trimming removed 0 bases from V and 10 bases from J; junction bases left unmatched: 9. The CDR3 contains 16 residues. Germline V lookup: CDR1 SGHNT, CDR2 YYREEE (reference sequence). CDR3 region: CASSLASTGGGSPLHF. The CDR3 DNA follows: TGTGCCAGCAGCTTGGCCAGCACAGGGGGAGGATCACCCCTCCACTTT.

This clone was seen more than once but under ten times. The genes are TRBV7-2 and TRBJ2-7, with D perhaps TRBD1 (6 bases). Germline loops: CDR1 SGHTA, CDR2 FQGNSA. Deletions cut 3 bases from V and 4 bases from J, with 13 bases between. The CDR3 contains 14 residues. The CDR3 nucleotides are TGTGCCAGCAGCTTTAGAGGGGGACAATACGAGCAGTACTTC. This encodes CASSFRGGQYEQYF.

The rearrangement uses TRBV5-1 and TRBJ2-3, with 11 positions matching TRBD1. The CDR3 is 16 residues long. The V segment lost 3 bases and the J segment 2 bases; nucleotides outside the gene matches: 5. CDR1 and CDR2 from the germline V gene are SGHRS and YFSETQ. CDR3 in DNA: TGCGCCAGCAGCTCGGACAGGGGGCAGATCACAGATACGCAGTATTTT. Protein product: CASSSDRGQITDTQYF.

This sequence joins TRBV6-6 and TRBJ1-5; D not certain. V gave up 10 bases and J gave up 7 bases, with 17 bases separating them. The CDR3 is 13 amino acids. Looked up from germline, CDR1 is MNHNY and CDR2 is SVGAGI (reference sequence). CDR3 residues: CATRTIIGQPQHF. In DNA, the CDR3 is TGTGCCACCCGGACGATAATCGGGCAGCCCCAGCATTTT.

CDR3 sequence: CASTDTGYQPQHF. The CDR3 DNA follows: TGTGCCAGCACCGATACAGGGTACCAGCCCCAGCATTTT. The chain employs TRBV6-6 and TRBJ1-5, with a tentative D call TRBD1 (6 bases). CDR1 and CDR2 (germline): MNHNY, SVGAGI (reference sequence). The V end lost 7 bases, the J end lost 7 bases, and 14 bases lay between the germline ends. CDR3 length equals 13 residues.

The chain recombines TRBV27 with TRBJ2-3, with D maybe TRBD1 (6 bases). CDR1 and CDR2 (germline): MNHEY, SMNVEV (reference sequence). With 6 bases removed from V and 3 bases from J, the gap between germline ends came to 19 bases. The CDR3 contains 16 residues. This CDR3 is CASRVRRDTSTDTQYF. The CDR3 DNA reads as TGTGCCAGCAGGGTTCGCCGGGACACCTCAACAGATACGCAGTATTTT.

The chain has TRBV16 and TRBJ2-5; perhaps TRBD1 as D (6 bases). V was cut by 3 bases and J by 0 bases, with 14 bases left in between. The CDR3 spans 16 residues. Germline V gene data show CDR1 as KGHSY and CDR2 as FQNENV. This chain's CDR3 is CASSQGGQMNQETQYF. The CDR3 DNA is TGTGCCAGCAGCCAGGGTGGACAGATGAACCAAGAGACCCAGTACTTC. The whole variable domain, remainder taken from reference TRBV16 and TRBJ2-5, is GEEVAQTPKHLVRGEGQKAKLYCAPIKGHSYVFWYQQVLKNEFKFLISFQNENVFDETGMPKERFSAKCLPNSPCSLEIQATKLEDSAVYFCASSQGGQMNQETQYFGPGTRLLVL.

The chain combines TRBV6-5 with TRBJ2-5; D gene uncertain. V was trimmed by 0 bases and J by 5 bases, leaving 10 bases between them. Germline assignment: CDR1 MNHEY and CDR2 SVGAGI. This CDR3 is built from 14 residues. CDR3 region: CASSYSKGRETQYF. CDR3 in DNA: TGTGCCAGCAGTTACTCGAAGGGTCGGGAGACCCAGTACTTC.